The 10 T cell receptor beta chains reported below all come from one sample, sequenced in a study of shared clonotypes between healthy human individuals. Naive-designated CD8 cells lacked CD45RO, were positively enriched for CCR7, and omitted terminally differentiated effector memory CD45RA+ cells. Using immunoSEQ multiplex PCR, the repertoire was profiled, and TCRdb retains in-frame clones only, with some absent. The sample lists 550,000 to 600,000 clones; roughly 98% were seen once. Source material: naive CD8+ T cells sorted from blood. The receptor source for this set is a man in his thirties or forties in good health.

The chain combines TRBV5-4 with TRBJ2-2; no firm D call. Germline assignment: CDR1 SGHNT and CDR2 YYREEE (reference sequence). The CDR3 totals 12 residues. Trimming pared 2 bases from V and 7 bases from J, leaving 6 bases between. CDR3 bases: TGTGCCAGCAGCTTTTTGGGCGGGGAGCTGTTTTTT. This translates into CASSFLGGELFF. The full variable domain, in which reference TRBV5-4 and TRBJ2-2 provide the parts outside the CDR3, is ETGVTQSPTHLIKTRGQQVTLRCSSQSGHNTVSWYQQALGQGPQFIFQYYREEENGRGNFPPRFSGLQFPNYSSELNVNALELDDSALYLCASSFLGGELFFGEGSRLTVL.

The CDR3: CASSLRVYEQYF. DNA of the CDR3: TGTGCCAGCAGTTTACGGGTCTACGAGCAGTACTTC. The chain couples TRBV28 to TRBJ2-7; D gene uncertain. The germline V and J ends were trimmed by 2 bases and 3 bases, with 5 bases remaining between them. The CDR3 is 12 residues long. CDR1 is MDHEN, CDR2 SYDVKM, per germline.

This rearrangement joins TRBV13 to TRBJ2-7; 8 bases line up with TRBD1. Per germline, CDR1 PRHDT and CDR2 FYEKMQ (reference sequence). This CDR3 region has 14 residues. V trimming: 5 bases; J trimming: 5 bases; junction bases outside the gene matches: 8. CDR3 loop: CASSVDRGNHEQYF. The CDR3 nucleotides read TGTGCCAGCAGCGTCGACAGGGGAAACCACGAGCAGTACTTC. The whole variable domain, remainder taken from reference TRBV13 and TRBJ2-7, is AAGVIQSPRHLIKEKRETATLKCYPIPRHDTVYWYQQGPGQDPQFLISFYEKMQSDKGSIPDRFSAQQFSDYHSELNMSSLELGDSALYFCASSVDRGNHEQYFGPGTRLTVT.

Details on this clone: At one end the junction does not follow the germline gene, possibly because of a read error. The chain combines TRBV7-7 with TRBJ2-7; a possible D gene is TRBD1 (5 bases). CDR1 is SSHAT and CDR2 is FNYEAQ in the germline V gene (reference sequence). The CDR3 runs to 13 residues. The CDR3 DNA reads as TGTGCTAGCAGCTTGGGTCAGGGCAACGAGCAGTACTTC. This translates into CASSLGQGNEQYF.

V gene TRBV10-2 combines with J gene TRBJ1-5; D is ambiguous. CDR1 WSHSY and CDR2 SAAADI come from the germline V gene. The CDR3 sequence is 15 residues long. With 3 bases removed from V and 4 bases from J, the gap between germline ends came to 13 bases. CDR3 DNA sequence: TGCGCCAGCAGTGACTTCCCCTACCTTAATCAGCCCCAGCATTTT. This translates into CASSDFPYLNQPQHF.

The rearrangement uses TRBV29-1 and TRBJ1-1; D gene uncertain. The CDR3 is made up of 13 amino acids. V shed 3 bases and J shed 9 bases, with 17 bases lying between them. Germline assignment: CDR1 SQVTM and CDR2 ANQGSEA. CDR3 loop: CSVEYARREQAFF. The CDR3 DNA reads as TGCAGCGTTGAGTACGCACGGAGGGAACAAGCTTTCTTT.

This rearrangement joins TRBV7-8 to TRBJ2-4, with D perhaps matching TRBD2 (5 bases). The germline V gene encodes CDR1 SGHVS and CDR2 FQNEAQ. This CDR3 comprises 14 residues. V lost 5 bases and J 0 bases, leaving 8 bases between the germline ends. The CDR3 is CASSPREAKNIQYF. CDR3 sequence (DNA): TGTGCCAGCAGCCCCCGGGAAGCCAAAAACATTCAGTACTTC.

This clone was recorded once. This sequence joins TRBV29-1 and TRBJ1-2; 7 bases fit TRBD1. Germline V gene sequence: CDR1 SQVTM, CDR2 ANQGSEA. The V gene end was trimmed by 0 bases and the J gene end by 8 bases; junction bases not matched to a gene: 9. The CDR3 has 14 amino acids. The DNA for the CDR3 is TGCAGCGTTGAAGATTCGGAGGGGGCTGAGGGCTACACCTTC. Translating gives CSVEDSEGAEGYTF.

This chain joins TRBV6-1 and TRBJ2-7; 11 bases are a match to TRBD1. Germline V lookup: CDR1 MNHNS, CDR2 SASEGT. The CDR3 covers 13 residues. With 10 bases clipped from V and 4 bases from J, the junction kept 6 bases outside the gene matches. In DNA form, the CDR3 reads TGTGCCATACCGGGACAGGGGGTATACGAGCAGTACTTC. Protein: CAIPGQGVYEQYF.

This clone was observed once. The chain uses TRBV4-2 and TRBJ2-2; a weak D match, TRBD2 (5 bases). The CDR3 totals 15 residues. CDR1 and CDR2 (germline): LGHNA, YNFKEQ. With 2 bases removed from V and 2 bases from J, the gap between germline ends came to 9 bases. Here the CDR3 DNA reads TGTGCCAGCAGCCAACTAGCAAGAAACACCGGGGAGCTGTTTTTT. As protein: CASSQLARNTGELFF.